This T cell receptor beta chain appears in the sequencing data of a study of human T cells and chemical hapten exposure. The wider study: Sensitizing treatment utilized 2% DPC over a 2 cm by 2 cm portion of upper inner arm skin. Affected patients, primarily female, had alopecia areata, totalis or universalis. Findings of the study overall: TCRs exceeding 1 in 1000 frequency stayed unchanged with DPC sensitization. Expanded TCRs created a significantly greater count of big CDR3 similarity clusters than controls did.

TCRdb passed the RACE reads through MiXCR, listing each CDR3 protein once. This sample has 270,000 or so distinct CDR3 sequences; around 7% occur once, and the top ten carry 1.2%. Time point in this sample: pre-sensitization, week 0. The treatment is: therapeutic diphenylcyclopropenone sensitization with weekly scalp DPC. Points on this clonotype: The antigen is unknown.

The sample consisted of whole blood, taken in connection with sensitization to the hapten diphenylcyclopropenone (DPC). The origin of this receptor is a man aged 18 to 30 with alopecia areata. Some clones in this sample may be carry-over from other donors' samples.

This CDR3 reads CASSDPLRDTSYEQYF. The CDR3 DNA reads as TGCGCCAGCAGCGATCCCCTTAGGGACACCAGCTACGAGCAGTACTTC. The rearrangement joins TRBV5-1 to TRBJ2-7; D may be TRBD1 (6 bases). Deletions cut 4 bases from V and 3 bases from J, with 20 bases between. Per germline, CDR1 SGHRS and CDR2 YFSETQ. The CDR3 runs 16 residues.